The clone carrying this T cell receptor (beta chain) was counted once. The data derive from a study of T-cell reconstitution after alpha-beta-depleted transplantation in children. Germline V lookup: CDR1 KGHSH, CDR2 LQKENI. V gave up 1 base and J gave up 7 bases; unmatched junction bases: 4. The CDR3 loop spans 15 amino acids. A TCRbeta library incorporating unique molecular identifiers was prepared. A single record per CDR3 protein comes from TCRdb applying MiXCR to the PCR reads. Here the sample spans about 610,000 distinct CDR3 sequences, 10% to 13% being singletons. The TCR comes from a human donor who donated a stem cell graft to a child with acute myeloid leukemia. The chain has TRBV18 and TRBJ2-1, with 10 bases identical to TRBD2. The specimen was PBMCs from the stem cell graft donor, collected from the stem cell graft. DNA for the CDR3: TGTGCCAGCTCACCACTAGCGGGAGGTGAGAATGAGCAGTTCTTC. It codes for CASSPLAGGENEQFF. The whole variable domain, remainder taken from reference TRBV18 and TRBJ2-1, is NAGVMQNPRHLVRRRGQEARLRCSPMKGHSHVYWYRQLPEEGLKFMVYLQKENIIDESGMPKERFSAEFPKEGPSILRIQQVVRGDSAAYFCASSPLAGGENEQFFGPGTRLTVL.